The present entry profiles one T cell receptor (beta chain) with its context. This record comes from a study of control samples from healthy donors and cancer patients. The CDR3 is 13 residues long. Trimming removed 4 bases at V and 3 bases at J, with 10 bases between. CDR1 is SGDLS, CDR2 YYNGEE, per germline. Only in-frame clones appear in the TCRdb table, and some are missing; sequencing was by immunoSEQ multiplex PCR. The table lists approximately 58,000 clones, 87% of them singletons, with more than 9.5% in the top ten. The rearrangement joins TRBV9 to TRBJ2-5; TRBD2 is a possible D gene (6 bases). Sequencing input: PBMCs. This clonotype was obtained from a woman aged 55-70 years with lung cancer. This chain's CDR3 is CASSFSGEETQYF. The CDR3 DNA sequence: TGTGCCAGCAGCTTCTCGGGAGAAGAGACCCAGTACTTC.